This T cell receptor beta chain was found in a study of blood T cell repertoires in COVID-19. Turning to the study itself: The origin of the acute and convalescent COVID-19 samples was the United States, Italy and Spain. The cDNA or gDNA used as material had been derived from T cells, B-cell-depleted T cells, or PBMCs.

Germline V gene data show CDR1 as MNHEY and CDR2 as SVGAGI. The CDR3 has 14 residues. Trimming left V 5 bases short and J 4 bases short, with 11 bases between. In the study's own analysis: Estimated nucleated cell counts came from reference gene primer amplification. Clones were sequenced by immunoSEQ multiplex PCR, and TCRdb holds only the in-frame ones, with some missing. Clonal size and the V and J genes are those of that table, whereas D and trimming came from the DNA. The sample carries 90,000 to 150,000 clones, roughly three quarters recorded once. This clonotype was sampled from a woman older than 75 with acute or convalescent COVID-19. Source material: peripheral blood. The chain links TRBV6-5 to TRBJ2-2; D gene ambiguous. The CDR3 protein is CASSPRGSTGELFF. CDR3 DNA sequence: TGTGCCAGCAGTCCACGAGGCAGCACCGGGGAGCTGTTTTTT.